The 3 T cell receptor beta chains in this list originate from one sample, sequenced in a study of T cells in Graves' hyperthyroidism and ophthalmopathy. The investigators amplified TCR beta CDR3 regions from RNA transcripts. With the HTBI primer set, the TCR CDR3 went through a first round of RT-PCR. In TCRdb, the multiplex PCR reads were re-called with MiXCR into one record per CDR3 protein. This sample carries fewer than 550,000 distinct CDR3 sequences, around 24% of them seen once, and the ten largest clones take about 10%. Sample: blood. These receptors were obtained from a woman aged 30 to 39 with Graves' ophthalmopathy.

The rearrangement links TRBV19 to TRBJ1-5; D is perhaps TRBD1 (6 bases). In germline, CDR1 is LNHDA, CDR2 SQIVND (reference sequence). CDR3 size: 15 residues. Trimming took 3 bases from V and 2 from J, leaving 11 bases between them. CDR3 amino acids: CASSISPGGNQPQHF. The CDR3 nucleotides are TGTGCCAGTAGTATTTCCCCAGGGGGCAATCAGCCCCAGCATTTT.

This clonotype was detected ten times or more. A much larger clone sits a single nucleotide away, making a read error possible. This chain connects TRBV11-2 to TRBJ2-4; the match to TRBD1 covers 8 bases. The CDR3 totals 12 residues. Germline V gene lookup returns CDR1 SGHAT and CDR2 FQNNGV. CDR3 amino acids: CASRQGINIKYF. The CDR3, as DNA: TGTGCCAGCCGACAGGGGATAAACATTAAGTACTTC.

This clonotype has ten or more counts. This chain joins TRBV7-3 and TRBJ2-2, with D tentatively TRBD2 (6 bases). Trimming shortened V by 3 bases and J by 3 bases, and 14 bases separated the two germline ends. The CDR3 is made up of 16 amino acids. Germline V CDR1 and CDR2: SGHTA, FQGTGA. CDR3 nucleotides: TGTGCCAGCAGCTTCGGAGGGGCTCATGACACCGGGGAGCTGTTTTTT. Protein product: CASSFGGAHDTGELFF.